These T cell receptor beta chains were read from a single sample in a study of spatial heterogeneity in lung cancer. MiXCR, run by TCRdb on the 5' RACE reads, gives a single entry per CDR3 protein. The sample holds 15,000 to 20,000 distinct CDR3 sequences, approximately 6% seen once. This sample comprised PBMCs, obtained at follow-up. Receptors originate from a male donor with early-stage non-small cell lung cancer. The CDR3 runs from the conserved cysteine through the conserved F or W. Fields, in order: J gene, D gene, V gene, clone size, CDR3 DNA, CDR3 protein. A D gene is named only where the DNA matches it firmly. Some rows have no size entry. The others give once, few or many, or a class for an expanded clone.

TRBJ2-5	NA	TRBV7-2	many	TGTGCCAGCAGCCGAAGGGCCCGACAAGAGACCCAGTACTTC	CASSRRARQETQYF
TRBJ2-3	NA	TRBV29-1	NA	TGCAGCGTCCGGATCCAGACAGATACGCAGTATTTT	CSVRIQTDTQYF
TRBJ2-7	NA	TRBV5-1	many	TGCGCCAGCAGCTTGTCAAGCAGCTACGAGCAGTACTTC	CASSLSSSYEQYF
TRBJ2-7	NA	TRBV5-1	many	TGCGCCAGCAGCTCACAGGGAAACAACGAGCAGTACTTC	CASSSQGNNEQYF
TRBJ2-7	NA	TRBV12-3/TRBV12-4	medium-sized	TGTGCCAGCAGCCCGGCCCCAGGGTACGAGCAGTACTTC	CASSPAPGYEQYF
TRBJ2-1	NA	TRBV12-3/TRBV12-4	many	TGTGCCAGCAGTCCGGGTTTCAATGAGCAGTTCTTC	CASSPGFNEQFF
TRBJ1-2	NA	TRBV6-5	many	TGTGCCAGCAGTCCTGTATCCGGGACGGGAAACTATGGCTACACCTTC	CASSPVSGTGNYGYTF
TRBJ2-3	TRBD2	TRBV4-3	many	TGCGCCAGCAGCCCGAGTTCCTCCAGCGGGAGTTTCGCAGATACGCAGTATTTT	CASSPSSSSGSFADTQYF
TRBJ2-3	NA	TRBV12-3/TRBV12-4	NA	TGTGCCAGCAGTTTCGGGGGAGTGGGAAAAGATACGCAGTATTTT	CASSFGGVGKDTQYF
TRBJ2-7	NA	TRBV15	NA	TGTGCCACCAGCAGGGATCCCGGGGGTTCCGACGAGCAGTACTTC	CATSRDPGGSDEQYF
TRBJ1-3	NA	TRBV7-2	many	TGTGCCAGCAGCTTAGCGCAGGCGGGGGGAAACACCATATATTTT	CASSLAQAGGNTIYF
TRBJ2-4	NA	TRBV7-8	NA	TGTGCCAGCAGCGGACGAGTAAACATTCAGTACTTC	CASSGRVNIQYF
TRBJ2-7	NA	TRBV20-1	many	TGCAGTGCTAGCCTAGCGTCGGACTCCTACGAGCAGTACTTC	CSASLASDSYEQYF
TRBJ1-4	NA	TRBV13	few	TGTGCCAGCAGCTTATCGGGAGATGTGGGCTCAACTAATGAAAAACTGTTTTTT	CASSLSGDVGSTNEKLFF
TRBJ1-1	TRBD1	TRBV27	many	TGTGCCAGCAGCTTGACAGGGGGAAACACTGAAGCTTTCTTT	CASSLTGGNTEAFF
TRBJ2-7	NA	TRBV11-2	many	TGTGCCAGCAGCTCCGAGCCGACTAGATTCGAGCAGTACTTC	CASSSEPTRFEQYF
TRBJ2-7	NA	TRBV20-1	many	TGCAGTGCTAGAGATCAGAGGACCAGAGCGACGACGGGGGAGCAGTACTTC	CSARDQRTRATTGEQYF